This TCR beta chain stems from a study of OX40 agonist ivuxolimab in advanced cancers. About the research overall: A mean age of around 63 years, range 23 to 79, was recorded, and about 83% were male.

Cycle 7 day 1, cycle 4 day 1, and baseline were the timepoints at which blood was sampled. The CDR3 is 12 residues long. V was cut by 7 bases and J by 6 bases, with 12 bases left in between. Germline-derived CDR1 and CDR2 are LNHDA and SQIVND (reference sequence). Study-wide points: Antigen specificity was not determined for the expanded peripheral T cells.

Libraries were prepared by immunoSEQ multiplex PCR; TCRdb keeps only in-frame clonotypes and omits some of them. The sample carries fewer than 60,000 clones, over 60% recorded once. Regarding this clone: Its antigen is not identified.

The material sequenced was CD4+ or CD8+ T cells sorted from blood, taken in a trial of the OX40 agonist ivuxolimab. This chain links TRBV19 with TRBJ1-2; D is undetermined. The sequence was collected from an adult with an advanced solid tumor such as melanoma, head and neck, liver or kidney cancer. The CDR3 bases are TGTGCCAGTAATCAGTACGGAGATGGCTACACCTTC. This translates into CASNQYGDGYTF.